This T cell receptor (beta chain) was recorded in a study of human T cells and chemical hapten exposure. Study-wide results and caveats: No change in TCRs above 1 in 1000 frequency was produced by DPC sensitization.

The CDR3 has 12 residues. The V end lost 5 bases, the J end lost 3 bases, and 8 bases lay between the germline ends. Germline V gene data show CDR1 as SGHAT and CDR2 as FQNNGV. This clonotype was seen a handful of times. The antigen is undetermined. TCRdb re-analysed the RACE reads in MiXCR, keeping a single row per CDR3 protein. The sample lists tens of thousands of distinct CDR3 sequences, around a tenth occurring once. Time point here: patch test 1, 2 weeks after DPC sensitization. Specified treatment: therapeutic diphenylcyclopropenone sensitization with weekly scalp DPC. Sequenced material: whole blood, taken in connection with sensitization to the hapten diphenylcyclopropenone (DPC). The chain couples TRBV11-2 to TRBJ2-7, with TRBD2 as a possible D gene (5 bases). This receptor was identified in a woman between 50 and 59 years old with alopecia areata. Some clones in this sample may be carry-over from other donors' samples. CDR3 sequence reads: CASSTGLYEQYF. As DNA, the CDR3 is TGTGCCAGCAGCACCGGACTCTACGAGCAGTACTTC. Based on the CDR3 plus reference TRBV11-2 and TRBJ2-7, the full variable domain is EAGVAQSPRYKIIEKRQSVAFWCNPISGHATLYWYQQILGQGPKLLIQFQNNGVVDDSQLPKDRFSAERLKGVDSTLKIQPAKLEDSAVYLCASSTGLYEQYFGPGTRLTVT.